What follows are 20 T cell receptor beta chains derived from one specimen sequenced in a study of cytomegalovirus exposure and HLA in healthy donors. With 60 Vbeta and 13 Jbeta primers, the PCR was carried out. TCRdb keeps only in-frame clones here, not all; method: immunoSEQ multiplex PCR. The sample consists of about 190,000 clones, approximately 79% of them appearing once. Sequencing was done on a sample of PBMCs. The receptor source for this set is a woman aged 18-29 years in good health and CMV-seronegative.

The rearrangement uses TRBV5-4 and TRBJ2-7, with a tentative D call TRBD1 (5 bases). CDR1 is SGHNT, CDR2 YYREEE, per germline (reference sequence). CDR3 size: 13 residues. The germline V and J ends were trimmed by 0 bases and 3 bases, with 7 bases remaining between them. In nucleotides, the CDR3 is TGTGCCAGCAGCTTGGGCAGGGACTACGAGCAGTACTTC. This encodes CASSLGRDYEQYF.

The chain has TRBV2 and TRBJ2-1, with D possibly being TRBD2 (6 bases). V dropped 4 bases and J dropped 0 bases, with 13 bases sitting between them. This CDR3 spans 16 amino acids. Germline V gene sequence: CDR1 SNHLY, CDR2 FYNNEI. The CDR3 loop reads CASSVDGGVSYNEQFF. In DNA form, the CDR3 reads TGTGCCAGCAGTGTAGACGGGGGTGTCTCCTACAATGAGCAGTTCTTC.

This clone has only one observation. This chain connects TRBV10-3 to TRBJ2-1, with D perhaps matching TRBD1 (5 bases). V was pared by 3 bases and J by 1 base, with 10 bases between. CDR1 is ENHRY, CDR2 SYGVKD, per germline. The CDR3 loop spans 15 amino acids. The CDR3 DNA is TGTGCCATCAGTGACCGACAGAGGTCCTACAATGAGCAGTTCTTC. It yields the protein CAISDRQRSYNEQFF.

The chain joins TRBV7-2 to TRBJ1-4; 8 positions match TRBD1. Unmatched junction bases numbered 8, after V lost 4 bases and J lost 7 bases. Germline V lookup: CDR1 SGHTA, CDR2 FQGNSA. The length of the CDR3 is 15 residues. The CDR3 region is CASSSQTGQGEKLFF. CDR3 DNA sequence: TGTGCCAGCAGCTCTCAGACAGGACAGGGTGAAAAACTGTTTTTT.

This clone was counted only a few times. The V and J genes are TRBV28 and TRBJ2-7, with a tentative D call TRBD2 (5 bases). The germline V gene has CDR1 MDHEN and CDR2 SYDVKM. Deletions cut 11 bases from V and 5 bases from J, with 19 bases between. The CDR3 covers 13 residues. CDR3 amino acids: CALRQVGDNEQYF. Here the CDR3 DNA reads TGTGCCTTACGGCAGGTCGGGGATAACGAGCAGTACTTC.

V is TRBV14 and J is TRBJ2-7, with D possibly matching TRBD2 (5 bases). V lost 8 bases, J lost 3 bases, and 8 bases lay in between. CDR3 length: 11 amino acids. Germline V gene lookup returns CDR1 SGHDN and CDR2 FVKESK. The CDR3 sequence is CASGSLYEQYF. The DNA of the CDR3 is TGTGCCAGCGGGAGTCTCTACGAGCAGTACTTC.

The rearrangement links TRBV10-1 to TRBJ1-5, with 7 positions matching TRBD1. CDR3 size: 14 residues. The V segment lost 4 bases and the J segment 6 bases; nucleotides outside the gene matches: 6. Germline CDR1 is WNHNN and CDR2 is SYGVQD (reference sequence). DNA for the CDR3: TGCGCCAGCAGTGCAGGGGGTGAAGGTCAGCCCCAGCATTTT. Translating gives CASSAGGEGQPQHF.

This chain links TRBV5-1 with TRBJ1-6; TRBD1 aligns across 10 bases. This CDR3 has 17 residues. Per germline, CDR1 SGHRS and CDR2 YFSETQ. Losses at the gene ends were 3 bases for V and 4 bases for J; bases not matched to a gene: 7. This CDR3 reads CASSSGQGLGYNSPLHF. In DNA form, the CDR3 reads TGCGCCAGCAGCTCGGGACAGGGGCTGGGATATAATTCACCCCTCCACTTT.

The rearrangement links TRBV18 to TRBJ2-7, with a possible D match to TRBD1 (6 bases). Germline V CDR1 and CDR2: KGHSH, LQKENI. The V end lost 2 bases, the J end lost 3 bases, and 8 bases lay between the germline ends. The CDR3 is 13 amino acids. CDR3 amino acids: CASSPTGFYEQYF. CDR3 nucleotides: TGTGCCAGCTCACCAACAGGGTTCTACGAGCAGTACTTC.

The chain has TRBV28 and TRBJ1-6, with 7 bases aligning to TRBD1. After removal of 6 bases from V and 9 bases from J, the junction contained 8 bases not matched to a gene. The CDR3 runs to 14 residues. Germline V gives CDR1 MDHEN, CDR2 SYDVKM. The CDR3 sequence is CASRMTGYGSPLHF. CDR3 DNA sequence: TGTGCCAGCAGGATGACAGGGTACGGTTCACCCCTCCACTTT. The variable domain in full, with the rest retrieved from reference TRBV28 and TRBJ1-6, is DVKVTQSSRYLVKRTGEKVFLECVQDMDHENMFWYRQDPGLGLRLIYFSYDVKMKEKGDIPEGYSVSREKKERFSLILESASTNQTSMYLCASRMTGYGSPLHFGNGTRLTVT.

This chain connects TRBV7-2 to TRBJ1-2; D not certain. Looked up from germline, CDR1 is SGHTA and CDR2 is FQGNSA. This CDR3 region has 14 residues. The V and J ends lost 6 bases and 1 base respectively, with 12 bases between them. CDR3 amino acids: CASSAYHDNYGYTF. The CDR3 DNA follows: TGTGCCAGCAGTGCCTACCACGATAACTATGGCTACACCTTC.

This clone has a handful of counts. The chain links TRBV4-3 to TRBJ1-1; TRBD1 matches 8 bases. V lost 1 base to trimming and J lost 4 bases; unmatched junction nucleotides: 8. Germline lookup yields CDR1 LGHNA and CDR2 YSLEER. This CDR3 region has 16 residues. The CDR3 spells CASSQAVGTGGTEAFF. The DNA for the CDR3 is TGCGCCAGCAGCCAAGCAGTAGGTACAGGGGGCACTGAAGCTTTCTTT.

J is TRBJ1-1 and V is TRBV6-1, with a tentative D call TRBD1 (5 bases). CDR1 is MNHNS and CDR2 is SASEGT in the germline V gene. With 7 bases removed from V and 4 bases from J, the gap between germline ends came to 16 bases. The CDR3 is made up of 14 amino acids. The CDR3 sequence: CASNALQGPTEAFF. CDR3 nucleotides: TGTGCCAGCAATGCGTTGCAGGGTCCCACTGAAGCTTTCTTT.

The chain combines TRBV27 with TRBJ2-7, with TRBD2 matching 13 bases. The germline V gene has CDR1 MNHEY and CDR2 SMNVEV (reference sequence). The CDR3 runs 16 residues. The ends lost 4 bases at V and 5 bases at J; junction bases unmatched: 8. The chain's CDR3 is CASSSGTSGIIDEQYF. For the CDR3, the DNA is TGTGCCAGCAGTTCCGGGACTAGCGGGATTATCGACGAGCAGTACTTC.

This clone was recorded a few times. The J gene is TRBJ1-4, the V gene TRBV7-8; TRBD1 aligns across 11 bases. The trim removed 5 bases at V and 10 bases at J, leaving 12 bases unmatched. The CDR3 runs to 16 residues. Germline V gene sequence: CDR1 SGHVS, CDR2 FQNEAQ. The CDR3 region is CASSTRLWDRGVKLFF. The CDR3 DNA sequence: TGTGCCAGCAGCACCCGCTTATGGGACAGGGGGGTAAAACTGTTTTTT.

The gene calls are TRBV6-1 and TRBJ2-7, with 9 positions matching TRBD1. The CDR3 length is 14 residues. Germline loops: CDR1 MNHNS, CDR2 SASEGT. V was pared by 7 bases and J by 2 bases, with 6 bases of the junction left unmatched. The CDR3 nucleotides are TGTGCCAGCACCCGGACAGGGGAGACCTACGAGCAGTACTTC. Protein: CASTRTGETYEQYF.

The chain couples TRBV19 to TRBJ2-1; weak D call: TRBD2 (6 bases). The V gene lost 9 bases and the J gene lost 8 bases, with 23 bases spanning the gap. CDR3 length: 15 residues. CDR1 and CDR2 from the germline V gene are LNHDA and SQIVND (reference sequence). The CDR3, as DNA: TGTGCCAGCAGATGGCTTTCGGGAGTGGGGGATGAGCAGTTCTTC. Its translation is CASRWLSGVGDEQFF.

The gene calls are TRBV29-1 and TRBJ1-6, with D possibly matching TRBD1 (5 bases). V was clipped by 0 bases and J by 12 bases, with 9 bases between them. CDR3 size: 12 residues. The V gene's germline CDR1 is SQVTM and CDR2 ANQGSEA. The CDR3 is CSVEEGGGPLHF. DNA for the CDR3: TGCAGCGTTGAAGAGGGGGGGGGACCCCTCCACTTT.

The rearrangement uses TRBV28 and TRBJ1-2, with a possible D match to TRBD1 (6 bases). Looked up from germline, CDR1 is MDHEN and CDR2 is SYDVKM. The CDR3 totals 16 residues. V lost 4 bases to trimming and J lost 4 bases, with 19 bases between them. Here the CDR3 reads CASSYSTGPSGYGYTF. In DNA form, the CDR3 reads TGTGCCAGCAGTTACTCGACAGGACCCTCTGGCTATGGCTACACCTTC.

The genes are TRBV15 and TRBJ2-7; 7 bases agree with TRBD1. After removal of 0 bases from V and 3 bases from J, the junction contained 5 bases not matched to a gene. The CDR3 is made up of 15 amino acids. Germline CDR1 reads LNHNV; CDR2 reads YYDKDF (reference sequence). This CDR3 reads CATSRESYRGYEQYF. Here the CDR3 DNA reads TGTGCCACCAGCAGAGAGAGTTACAGGGGCTACGAGCAGTACTTC.